This T cell receptor (beta chain) is drawn from a study of radiotherapy plus CTLA-4 blockade in lung cancer. V was clipped by 8 bases and J by 7 bases, with 17 bases between them. CDR3 length: 13 amino acids. From germline, CDR1 is SNHLY and CDR2 FYNNEI. TCRdb keeps only in-frame clones here, not all; method: immunoSEQ multiplex PCR. The table has some 73,000 clones, around 79% seen once; the top ten hold roughly 22%. The genes are TRBV2 and TRBJ2-5; D perhaps matches TRBD2 (5 bases). Sequences were derived from peripheral blood, sampled from a patient treated with radiotherapy plus ipilimumab. The clonotype originates from a human donor with non-small cell lung cancer whose response to radiotherapy plus ipilimumab could not be evaluated. Some clones in this sample may be carry-over from other donors' samples. In DNA form, the CDR3 reads TGTGCCAGCGACAAGGACTCCTCGGGGACCCAGTACTTC. Translated, it gives CASDKDSSGTQYF.